This entry lists 18 T cell receptor beta chains sequenced from one sample in a study of T cell responses to AZD1222 COVID-19 vaccine. Here immunoSEQ multiplex PCR was the method, and the copy in TCRdb shows in-frame clones only, minus some. The repertoire holds around 100,000 clones, with about 85% as singletons. The input for sequencing was peripheral blood, taken on day 0 of AZD1222 vaccination. These TCRs come from an adult in good health.

J is TRBJ1-1 and V is TRBV7-2; D is undetermined. The CDR3 extends over 13 amino acids. Germline CDR1 reads SGHTA; CDR2 reads FQGNSA. V lost 5 bases and J lost 5, with 12 bases in between. The CDR3 DNA reads as TGTGCCAGCAGCAAGGGCGCACAAACTGAAGCTTTCTTT. Amino acid sequence: CASSKGAQTEAFF.

The chain combines TRBV3-1 (or the pseudogene TRBV3-2) with TRBJ2-5, with TRBD2 identical over 7 bases. Germline CDR1 and CDR2: LGHDT and YNNKEL (reference sequence). J lost 4 bases, V lost 1 base, and 9 bases had no gene match. CDR3 length: 16 residues. CDR3 coding DNA: TGTGCCAGCAGCCAAGGGATCGGGAGGCCAGGAGAGACCCAGTACTTC. It specifies CASSQGIGRPGETQYF.

The chain carries TRBV19 and TRBJ1-6; D is uncertain. Germline CDR1 reads LNHDA; CDR2 reads SQIVND (reference sequence). The CDR3 totals 14 residues. With 5 bases removed from V and 3 bases from J, the gap between germline ends came to 8 bases. The CDR3 DNA sequence: TGTGCCAGTAGTCCCGATTTCTATAATTCACCCCTCCACTTT. Translating it yields CASSPDFYNSPLHF.

The rearrangement joins TRBV5-4 to TRBJ1-2; 7 bases are shared with TRBD1. The CDR3 spans 16 residues. The V segment lost 3 bases and the J segment 4 bases; nucleotides outside the gene matches: 12. Germline-derived CDR1 and CDR2 are SGHNT and YYREEE (reference sequence). CDR3 in amino acids: CASSSPRDSASYGYTF. The CDR3 DNA reads TGTGCCAGCAGCTCCCCCCGGGACAGCGCTTCCTATGGCTACACCTTC.

V is TRBV4-3 and J is TRBJ2-7; tentatively, D is TRBD1 or TRBD2 (5 bases each). The CDR3 length is 16 residues. From germline, CDR1 is LGHNA and CDR2 YSLEER. V dropped 4 bases and J dropped 3 bases, with 19 bases sitting between them. The CDR3 region has the DNA TGCGCCAGCAGCCTGCACACCGGGACCGCTAACTACGAGCAGTACTTC. Translated: CASSLHTGTANYEQYF.

This clone was observed once. The chain employs TRBV19 and TRBJ2-6; 7 bases align to TRBD1. The CDR3 runs 20 residues. Germline loops: CDR1 LNHDA, CDR2 SQIVND (reference sequence). Trimming removed 6 bases from V and 2 bases from J; junction bases left unmatched: 19. CDR3 sequence (DNA): TGTGCCAGTAGGAACCGGGACAGTTCCTTTAAGTTTGCTGGGGCCAACGTCCTGACTTTC. The encoded protein is CASRNRDSSFKFAGANVLTF. The full variable domain, rest sourced from reference TRBV19 and TRBJ2-6, is DGGITQSPKYLFRKEGQNVTLSCEQNLNHDAMYWYRQDPGQGLRLIYYSQIVNDFQKGDIAEGYSVSREKKESFPLTVTSAQKNPTAFYLCASRNRDSSFKFAGANVLTFGAGSRLTVL.

The chain is built from TRBV5-6 and TRBJ1-2; no reliable D call. This CDR3 region has 12 residues. The V end lost 3 bases, the J end lost 4 bases, and 7 bases lay between the germline ends. CDR1 is SGHDT and CDR2 is YYEEEE in the germline V gene. For the CDR3, the DNA is TGTGCCAGCAGCTCCGACTCCTATGGCTACACCTTC. Translated: CASSSDSYGYTF.

The V call is TRBV2, the J call TRBJ1-1; 8 bases map to TRBD1. CDR3 length equals 16 residues. Germline-derived CDR1 and CDR2 are SNHLY and FYNNEI. V was clipped by 6 bases and J by 4 bases; unmatched bases: 13. CDR3 coding DNA: TGTGCCAGCAGCTCCTTCACCCCAGGGGGCGTCACTGAAGCTTTCTTT. Protein: CASSSFTPGGVTEAFF. Full variable domain (missing parts from reference TRBV2 and TRBJ1-1): EPEVTQTPSHQVTQMGQEVILRCVPISNHLYFYWYRQILGQKVEFLVSFYNNEISEKSEIFDDQFSVERPDGSNFTLKIRSTKLEDSAMYFCASSSFTPGGVTEAFFGQGTRLTVV.

J is TRBJ2-1 and V is TRBV5-1, with D perhaps being TRBD1 or TRBD2 (5 bases each). Germline lookup yields CDR1 SGHRS and CDR2 YFSETQ. The V end was cut by 4 bases, the J end by 0 bases, with 11 bases between. This CDR3 comprises 15 residues. CDR3 amino acids: CASSRGAGSYNEQFF. CDR3 DNA: TGCGCCAGCAGCCGAGGGGCTGGCTCCTACAATGAGCAGTTCTTC. The full variable domain, its missing parts supplied by reference TRBV5-1 and TRBJ2-1, is KAGVTQTPRYLIKTRGQQVTLSCSPISGHRSVSWYQQTPGQGLQFLFEYFSETQRNKGNFPGRFSGRQFSNSRSEMNVSTLELGDSALYLCASSRGAGSYNEQFFGPGTRLTVL.

V is TRBV5-4 and J is TRBJ1-2, with a possible D match to TRBD1 (5 bases). CDR3 length equals 15 residues. V shed 0 bases and J shed 8 bases, with 17 bases lying between them. From germline, CDR1 is SGHNT and CDR2 YYREEE (reference sequence). The CDR3 spells CASSLEGAPSGGYTF. The CDR3 DNA reads as TGTGCCAGCAGCTTGGAAGGGGCACCTTCGGGGGGCTACACCTTC.

This chain joins TRBV7-9 and TRBJ1-2, with TRBD1 matching over 11 bases. Germline CDR1 reads SEHNR; CDR2 reads FQNEAQ (reference sequence). The CDR3 consists of 13 residues. The trim removed 5 bases at V and 10 bases at J, leaving 6 bases unmatched. The CDR3 region has the DNA TGTGCCAGCAGCCCCGGACAGGGGGCGAACTACACCTTC. Amino acids: CASSPGQGANYTF.

This clone has just one count. The chain has TRBV10-3 and TRBJ1-2; 8 nucleotides line up with TRBD1. This CDR3 contains 13 residues. V lost 10 bases, J lost 8 bases, and 12 bases stayed unmatched. Germline assignment: CDR1 ENHRY and CDR2 SYGVKD. In DNA form, the CDR3 reads TGTGCCACTAACTCCGGGACAGGCGAAGGCTACACCTTC. Translated, it gives CATNSGTGEGYTF.

This clone is categorized as medium-sized. This rearrangement joins TRBV4-3 to TRBJ1-2, with no clear D. Germline-derived CDR1 and CDR2 are LGHNA and YSLEER. This CDR3 region has 15 residues. Trimming removed 0 bases at V and 0 bases at J, with 8 bases between. The CDR3: CASSQDRIANYGYTF. CDR3 DNA: TGCGCCAGCAGCCAAGATCGGATAGCTAACTATGGCTACACCTTC.

The gene calls are TRBV7-9 and TRBJ2-1; TRBD2 agrees at 13 bases. Unmatched junction bases numbered 9, after V lost 6 bases and J lost 1 base. This CDR3 region has 18 residues. CDR1 and CDR2 from the germline V gene are SEHNR and FQNEAQ (reference sequence). The CDR3 sequence: CASSSQTSGGYSYNEQFF. The CDR3 DNA follows: TGTGCCAGCAGTTCCCAGACTAGCGGGGGGTATTCCTACAATGAGCAGTTCTTC.

The chain joins TRBV4-3 to TRBJ2-1; possible D gene TRBD2, 6 bases. Trimming left V 4 bases short and J 10 bases short, with 17 bases between. The CDR3 totals 14 residues. The germline V gene encodes CDR1 LGHNA and CDR2 YSLEER. The CDR3 DNA reads as TGCGCCAGCAGCCGGAACTCGGGGGACTTGGAGCAGTTCTTC. It codes for CASSRNSGDLEQFF.

The chain links TRBV10-3 to TRBJ1-6, with TRBD1 identical over 7 bases. Germline CDR1 is ENHRY and CDR2 is SYGVKD. The trim removed 6 bases at V and 7 bases at J, leaving 6 bases unmatched. CDR3 size: 14 residues. CDR3 protein: CAIRGQPSNSPLHF. The CDR3 DNA reads TGTGCCATCAGGGGACAGCCATCGAATTCACCCCTCCACTTT.

The chain carries TRBV4-2 and TRBJ2-1, with D perhaps assigned TRBD1 or TRBD2 (6 bases each). Germline V gene lookup returns CDR1 LGHNA and CDR2 YNFKEQ. The length of the CDR3 is 14 residues. The germline V and J ends were trimmed by 10 bases and 5 bases, with 18 bases remaining between them. CDR3: CATIQGSGHNEQFF. CDR3 nucleotides: TGTGCCACCATACAGGGTAGCGGCCACAATGAGCAGTTCTTC.

CDR3 DNA sequence: TGTGCCAGCAGCTACAGGGGGTTCGGTGAAAAACTGTTTTTT. Its protein product is CASSYRGFGEKLFF. V gene TRBV5-4 combines with J gene TRBJ1-4; 8 nucleotides agree with TRBD1. V was clipped by 3 bases and J by 7 bases; unmatched bases: 5. The CDR3 totals 14 residues. Looked up from germline, CDR1 is SGHNT and CDR2 is YYREEE (reference sequence).